This T cell receptor (beta chain) was profiled in a study of radiation and T cells in renal cell carcinoma. Whole-study results and caveats: Without pretreatment biopsies, baseline tumor clonotype presence was undetermined.

The time point denotes: baseline pretreatment blood. Treatment meaning: 15 Gy SBRT to primary tumor, nephrectomy 4 weeks later. V was pared by 5 bases and J by 6 bases, with 3 bases of the junction left unmatched. Germline V gene lookup returns CDR1 MNHNY and CDR2 SVGAGI (reference sequence). There are 13 residues in the CDR3. Sequencing was performed with immunoSEQ multiplex PCR; in TCRdb, only in-frame clones are kept and a portion is missing. The sample lists around 140,000 clones; 75% to 90% were seen once. On this clone: Its antigen is still unknown.

The chain couples TRBV6-6 to TRBJ2-2, with 7 bases lining up with TRBD1. The specimen was blood, collected from a patient whose treatment included radiotherapy and nephrectomy. This sequence originates from a woman between 50 and 59 years old with renal cell carcinoma. CDR3 amino acids: CASSTGVSGELFF. The CDR3 DNA reads as TGTGCCAGCAGTACAGGGGTGTCCGGGGAGCTGTTTTTT.